The clone carrying this T cell receptor (beta chain) was seen more than once but under ten times. The data derive from a study of Graves' ophthalmopathy and Graves' hyperthyroidism. A volume of 8 to 10 ml of fresh peripheral blood supplied the PBMCs. Amplification targeted the TCR beta CDR3 regions, with RNA transcripts as the source material. After a first-round RT-PCR with HTBI primers, a second-round multiplex PCR was run. MiXCR, applied by TCRdb to the multiplex PCR reads, yields one record per CDR3 protein. The sample lists about 740,000 distinct CDR3 sequences; roughly two fifths were seen once. The CDR3 loop spans 13 amino acids. Germline lookup yields CDR1 MGHRA and CDR2 YSYEKL. V gave up 6 bases and J gave up 5 bases; unmatched junction bases: 5.

The gene calls are TRBV4-1 and TRBJ1-1; 8 bases fit TRBD1. The receptor's source is an adult man with Graves' ophthalmopathy. The specimen sequenced was peripheral blood. The CDR3 DNA follows: TGCGCCAGCAGTACGACAGGGGTAACTGAAGCTTTCTTT. The encoded protein is CASSTTGVTEAFF.